This T cell receptor beta chain was observed in a study of shared clonotypes between healthy human individuals. Study details: Donor composition was a couple of women and three men, aged 18 to 49.

Study-wide results and caveats: Sequencing depth was expected to influence donor clonotype sharing.

Only one count was recorded for this clone. Its antigen is not identified. From germline, CDR1 is SEHNR and CDR2 FQNEAQ (reference sequence). Trimming pared 1 base from V and 3 bases from J, leaving 9 bases between. This CDR3 spans 14 amino acids. Sorted-subset replicate PCRs used approximately 190 ng of genomic DNA. This amount corresponded to approximately 30,000 T cell genomes. Sequencing used immunoSEQ multiplex PCR; TCRdb keeps in-frame clones, though not all of them. The data show some 1,100,000 clones, approximately 78% seen once. The sample comprised memory CD4+ T cells from PBMCs. Subset specified: CD45RA-negative fraction. The sequence was collected from a man in his late teens or twenties in good health. Some clones in this sample may be carry-over from other donors' samples. V usage is TRBV7-9 and J usage is TRBJ1-2, with D perhaps matching TRBD1 (6 bases). CDR3 coding DNA: TGTGCCAGCAGCTTAGGGACAGCACACTATGGCTACACCTTC. Residues: CASSLGTAHYGYTF.